The 23 T cell receptor beta chains below come from one sample, sequenced in a study of blood T cell repertoires in COVID-19. Profiling relied on immunoSEQ multiplex PCR, and the TCRdb table lists in-frame clones only, not all of them. The sample holds roughly 87,000 clones, over 80% seen once. The source material was peripheral blood. These receptors all come from a woman between 65 and 79 years old with acute or convalescent COVID-19.

The chain carries TRBV30 and TRBJ1-6; the D gene is possibly TRBD1 (5 bases). The CDR3 extends over 15 amino acids. Between the trimmed V and J ends, which lost 4 bases and 7 bases, there was a span of 17 bases. Germline lookup yields CDR1 GTSNPN and CDR2 SVGIG (reference sequence). In nucleotides, the CDR3 is TGTGCCTGGAACTCTCAAGGGGTTGGCAATTCACCCCTCCACTTT. Translation: CAWNSQGVGNSPLHF.

The chain carries TRBV2 and TRBJ1-5; D is unclear. Looked up from germline, CDR1 is SNHLY and CDR2 is FYNNEI. The CDR3 totals 11 residues. V was pared by 6 bases and J by 6 bases, with 6 bases between. This CDR3 is CASRAGQPQHF. As DNA, the CDR3 is TGTGCCAGCAGGGCAGGTCAGCCCCAGCATTTT.

This clone was detected only once. The chain joins TRBV5-4 to TRBJ1-6, with D maybe TRBD1 (6 bases). Germline V CDR1 and CDR2: SGHNT, YYREEE (reference sequence). The ends were cut back, 4 bases at V and 5 bases at J, with 16 bases in the middle. The CDR3 contains 16 residues. DNA of the CDR3: TGTGCCAGCAGCCTGACGGGACATCATAATAATTCACCCCTCCACTTT. Encoded protein: CASSLTGHHNNSPLHF.

The CDR3 sequence is CASSLAIRGLSYNEQFF. The CDR3 DNA sequence: TGTGCCAGCAGCTTAGCGATCCGGGGACTATCCTACAATGAGCAGTTCTTC. This sequence joins TRBV7-6 and TRBJ2-1; the match to TRBD2 covers 7 bases. V was pared by 0 bases and J by 1 base, with 6 bases of the junction left unmatched. Germline V gene data show CDR1 as SGHVS and CDR2 as FNYEAQ. This CDR3 spans 17 amino acids.

This rearrangement joins TRBV7-2 to TRBJ2-3, with D unclear. The CDR3 has 13 residues. Trimming pared 5 bases from V and 2 bases from J, leaving 8 bases between. CDR1 SGHTA and CDR2 FQGNSA come from the germline V gene. The CDR3 region is CASSLSHTDTQYF. The CDR3 DNA reads as TGTGCCAGCAGCCTTAGCCACACAGATACGCAGTATTTT.

The J gene is TRBJ2-7, the V gene TRBV6-2 or TRBV6-3, with 7 positions matching TRBD1. CDR1 and CDR2 (germline): MNHEY, SVGEGT. The V segment lost 5 bases and the J segment 7 bases; nucleotides outside the gene matches: 5. The CDR3 runs 12 residues. The chain's CDR3 is CASSDRAREQYF. As DNA, the CDR3 is TGTGCCAGCAGTGACAGGGCGAGGGAGCAGTACTTC.

V gene TRBV2 combines with J gene TRBJ1-1, with D perhaps TRBD1 (6 bases). V was trimmed by 5 bases and J by 0 bases, leaving 10 bases between them. Germline CDR1 reads SNHLY; CDR2 reads FYNNEI. The length of the CDR3 is 14 residues. As DNA, the CDR3 is TGTGCCAGCAGTACAGGGACACTGAACACTGAAGCTTTCTTT. This encodes CASSTGTLNTEAFF.

This sequence joins TRBV5-1 and TRBJ2-1; no reliable D call. This CDR3 region has 13 residues. V was clipped by 4 bases and J by 8 bases, with 13 bases between them. Germline assignment: CDR1 SGHRS and CDR2 YFSETQ. For the CDR3, the DNA is TGCGCCAGCAGCCAGCTAGATTTCGATGAGCAGTTCTTC. It translates to CASSQLDFDEQFF.

The chain recombines TRBV4-1 with TRBJ1-4, with no clear D. Trimming pared 3 bases from V and 4 bases from J, leaving 9 bases between. CDR3 length: 14 amino acids. Germline CDR1 and CDR2: MGHRA and YSYEKL. CDR3 region: CASSHPAGNEKLFF. CDR3 DNA: TGCGCCAGCAGCCACCCCGCGGGTAATGAAAAACTGTTTTTT.

This chain uses TRBV13 with TRBJ1-1; 10 bases line up with TRBD1. V lost 1 base, J lost 10 bases, and 3 bases stayed unmatched. This CDR3 spans 13 amino acids. Germline values: CDR1 PRHDT, CDR2 FYEKMQ (reference sequence). For the CDR3, the DNA is TGTGCCAGCAGCTTAGAAGGACAGGGGGTAGCTTTCTTT. Translation: CASSLEGQGVAFF.

V is TRBV4-1 and J is TRBJ1-1, with D perhaps matching TRBD1 (5 bases). Per germline, CDR1 MGHRA and CDR2 YSYEKL. The CDR3 contains 13 residues. V was clipped by 0 bases and J by 11 bases, with 13 bases between them. In nucleotides, the CDR3 is TGCGCCAGCAGCCAAGACCCCGACAGAAATGCTTTCTTT. This translates into CASSQDPDRNAFF.

V is TRBV30 and J is TRBJ2-7, with D perhaps matching TRBD1 (6 bases). This CDR3 has 11 residues. CDR1 GTSNPN and CDR2 SVGIG come from the germline V gene (reference sequence). V lost 5 bases, J lost 2 bases, and 7 bases lay in between. This chain's CDR3 is CAWGDTYEQYF. The CDR3 DNA reads TGTGCCTGGGGGGACACCTACGAGCAGTACTTC.

The chain recombines TRBV7-3 with TRBJ2-3; 9 nucleotides match TRBD1. Unmatched junction bases numbered 2, after V lost 3 bases and J lost 4 bases. CDR3 size: 14 residues. Germline V gives CDR1 SGHTA, CDR2 FQGTGA. DNA for the CDR3: TGTGCCAGCAGCTTGGGACAGGGCGCAGATACGCAGTATTTT. Amino acid sequence: CASSLGQGADTQYF.

The chain combines TRBV5-1 with TRBJ1-1, with TRBD1 matching over 7 bases. The CDR3 is 14 residues long. The germline V gene encodes CDR1 SGHRS and CDR2 YFSETQ. V dropped 3 bases and J dropped 1; count of bases not matched to a gene: 3. DNA of the CDR3: TGCGCCAGCAGCTCCAGGACAGGGAACACTGAAGCTTTCTTT. This gives the protein CASSSRTGNTEAFF.

This clone came up once. The chain links TRBV20-1 to TRBJ2-3; D is unclear. The V gene's germline CDR1 is DFQATT and CDR2 SNEGSKA (reference sequence). The CDR3 contains 11 residues. The germline V and J ends were trimmed by 3 bases and 2 bases, with 3 bases remaining between them. In nucleotides, the CDR3 is TGCAGTGCTAGCATCACAGATACGCAGTATTTT. It codes for CSASITDTQYF.

The V gene is TRBV5-1, the J gene TRBJ1-4; D possibly corresponds to TRBD1 (6 bases). The CDR3 consists of 14 residues. From germline, CDR1 is SGHRS and CDR2 YFSETQ. Trimming left V 4 bases short and J 5 bases short, with 12 bases between. The CDR3 region is CASSLGQLNEKLFF. The CDR3 coding sequence is TGCGCCAGCAGCCTCGGACAGTTGAATGAAAAACTGTTTTTT.

This clone appeared once. The chain joins TRBV5-4 to TRBJ1-2; D is unresolved. This CDR3 spans 12 amino acids. V lost 0 bases to trimming and J lost 5 bases, with 5 bases between them. From germline, CDR1 is SGHNT and CDR2 YYREEE (reference sequence). Written as DNA, the CDR3 is TGTGCCAGCAGCTTGGATCGGTATGGCTACACCTTC. This sequence encodes CASSLDRYGYTF.

V usage is TRBV6-1 and J usage is TRBJ1-5; 11 nucleotides align to TRBD1. The length of the CDR3 is 18 residues. Germline V gives CDR1 MNHNS, CDR2 SASEGT. V gave up 3 bases and J gave up 4 bases; unmatched junction bases: 11. In nucleotides, the CDR3 is TGTGCCAGCAGTGACCCCGGGACAGGGGGATTTGGGAATCAGCCCCAGCATTTT. It translates to CASSDPGTGGFGNQPQHF.

The chain uses TRBV5-1 and TRBJ2-1; 7 nucleotides match TRBD1. The V and J ends lost 1 base and 8 bases, in that order; junction bases with no gene match: 12. Germline values: CDR1 SGHRS, CDR2 YFSETQ. CDR3 length: 16 residues. The DNA of the CDR3 is TGCGCCAGCAGCTTGTGGTTCGGGAAGGGGGCGGATGAGCAGTTCTTC. Protein sequence: CASSLWFGKGADEQFF.

The V and J genes are TRBV6-5 and TRBJ2-1; 12 nucleotides line up with TRBD2. There are 15 residues in the CDR3. CDR1 MNHEY and CDR2 SVGAGI come from the germline V gene. With V trimmed by 7 bases and J by 7 bases, 8 bases remained unmatched. The DNA of the CDR3 is TGTGCCAGCACAGCTAGGACTAGCGGGGTTAATGAGCAGTTCTTC. Encoded protein: CASTARTSGVNEQFF.

V usage is TRBV11-2 and J usage is TRBJ2-7; a weak D match, TRBD1 (6 bases). CDR3 length equals 14 residues. CDR1 is SGHAT and CDR2 is FQNNGV in the germline V gene. Trimming shortened V by 5 bases and J by 6 bases, and 17 bases separated the two germline ends. CDR3 sequence: CASSLLQGFSEQYF. CDR3 in DNA: TGTGCCAGCAGCCTATTACAGGGTTTTAGCGAGCAGTACTTC.

This chain joins TRBV2 and TRBJ2-7; a weak D match, TRBD2 (6 bases). The CDR3 is 13 residues long. Germline V gene sequence: CDR1 SNHLY, CDR2 FYNNEI. Trimming stripped 11 bases from V and 3 bases from J, with 17 bases between. The DNA for the CDR3 is TGTGCCGGGACTCGGCAGGCCGGCTACGAGCAGTACTTC. Amino acid sequence: CAGTRQAGYEQYF.

This clone was detected a few times. This rearrangement joins TRBV7-9 to TRBJ1-4, with 9 bases lining up with TRBD1. CDR1 is SEHNR, CDR2 FQNEAQ, per germline (reference sequence). The CDR3 is made up of 15 amino acids. With 2 bases clipped from V and 8 bases from J, the junction kept 6 bases outside the gene matches. CDR3 sequence (DNA): TGTGCCAGCAGCTTAACGGGACAGGGATACGAAAAACTGTTTTTT. Translated, it gives CASSLTGQGYEKLFF.